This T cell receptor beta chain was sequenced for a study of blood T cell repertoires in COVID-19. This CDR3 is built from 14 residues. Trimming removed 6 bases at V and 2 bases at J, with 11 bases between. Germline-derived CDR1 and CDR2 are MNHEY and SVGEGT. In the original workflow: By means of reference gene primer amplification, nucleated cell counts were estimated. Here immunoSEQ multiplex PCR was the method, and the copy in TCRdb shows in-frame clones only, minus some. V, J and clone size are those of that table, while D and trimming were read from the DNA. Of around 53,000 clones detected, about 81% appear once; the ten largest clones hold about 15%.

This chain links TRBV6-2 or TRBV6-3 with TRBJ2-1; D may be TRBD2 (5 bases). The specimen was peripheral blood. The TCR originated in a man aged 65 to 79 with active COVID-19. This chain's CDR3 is CASSRLPPYNEQFF. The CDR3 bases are TGTGCCAGCAGCCGACTACCCCCCTACAATGAGCAGTTCTTC.